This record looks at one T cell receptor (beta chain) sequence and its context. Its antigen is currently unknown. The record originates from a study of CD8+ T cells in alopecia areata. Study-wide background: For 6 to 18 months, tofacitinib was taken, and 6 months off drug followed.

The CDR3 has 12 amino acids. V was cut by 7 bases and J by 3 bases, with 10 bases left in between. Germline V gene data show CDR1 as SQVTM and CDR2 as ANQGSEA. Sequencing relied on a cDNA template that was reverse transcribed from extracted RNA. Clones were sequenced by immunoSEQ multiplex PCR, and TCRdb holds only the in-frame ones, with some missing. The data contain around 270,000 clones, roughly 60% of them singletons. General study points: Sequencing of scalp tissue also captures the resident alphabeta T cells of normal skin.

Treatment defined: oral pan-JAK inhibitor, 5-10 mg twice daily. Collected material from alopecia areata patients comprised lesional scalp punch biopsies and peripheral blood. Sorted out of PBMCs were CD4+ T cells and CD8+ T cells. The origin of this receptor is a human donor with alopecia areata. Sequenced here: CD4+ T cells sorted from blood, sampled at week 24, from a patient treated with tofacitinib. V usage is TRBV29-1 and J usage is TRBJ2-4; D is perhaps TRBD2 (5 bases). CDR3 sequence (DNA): TGCAGCGCGGCGAGGGACAAAAACATTCAGTACTTC. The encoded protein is CSAARDKNIQYF.